The clone carrying this TCR beta chain was observed a few times. Its antigen is currently unknown. This CDR3 is missing its conserved last phenylalanine or tryptophan, likely due to a read error. The CDR3 covers 17 residues. Per germline, CDR1 MDHEN and CDR2 SYDVKM. Methods used by the authors: A classifier of distant metastasis in papillary thyroid cancer was built from CDR3 differences (across clinicopathological groups). Using MiXCR, TCRdb re-called clones from the PCR reads. The V and J calls were determined by TCRdb, not by the authors. The sample yields 8,000 to 10,000 clones, roughly a quarter seen once. Prior to thyroid surgery, none of the patients had received any treatment. This sample is drawn from a study of metastatic and nonmetastatic thyroid tumors. Study-wide context: Repertoires of blood and of tissue (tumor or nodule) from malignant and benign thyroid patients were compared.

The study, taken as a whole, reports: It was reportedly found that TCR beta diversity was significantly higher in malignant thyroid tumors than in benign nodules, a difference seen in both blood and tumor samples.

The source is a female donor with papillary thyroid cancer or a benign thyroid nodule (not recorded which). Some clones in this sample may be carry-over from other donors' samples. V usage is TRBV28 and J usage is TRBJ1-5, with 7 bases identical to TRBD1. Input material: tumor tissue. The DNA for the CDR3 is TGTGCCAGCAGTACACACCACAGGGGCGGCTGCAATCGGCCCCAGCATCTT. Amino acid sequence: CASSTHHRGGCNRPQHL.